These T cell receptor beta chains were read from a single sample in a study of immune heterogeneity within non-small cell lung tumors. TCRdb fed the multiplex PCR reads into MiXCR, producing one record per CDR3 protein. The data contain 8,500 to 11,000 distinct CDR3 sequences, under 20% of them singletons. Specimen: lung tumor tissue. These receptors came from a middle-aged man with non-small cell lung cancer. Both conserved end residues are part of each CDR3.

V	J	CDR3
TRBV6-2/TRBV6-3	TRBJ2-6	CASRDYPASLSGANVLTF
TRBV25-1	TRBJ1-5	CASSGLGSNQPQHF
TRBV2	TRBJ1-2	CASSPQVLITF
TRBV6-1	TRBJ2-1	CASFSGGSGNEQFF
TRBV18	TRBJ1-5	CASSDRTDYQPQHF
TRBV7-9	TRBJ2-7	CASSLGTSGNYEQYF
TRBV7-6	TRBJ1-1	CASSLAGGYGEAFF
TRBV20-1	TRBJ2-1	CSAIGLAGHNEQFF
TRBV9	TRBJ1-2	CASTDGVTLGYTF
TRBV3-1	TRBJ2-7	CASTSSGVPYEQYF
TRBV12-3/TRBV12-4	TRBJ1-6	CASSLSSLGWDSVNSPLHF
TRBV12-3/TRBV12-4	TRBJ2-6	CASSRFDRSWSGANVLTF
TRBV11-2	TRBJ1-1	CASSLGRFLGTEAFF
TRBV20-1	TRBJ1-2	CSARTGGDYGYTF
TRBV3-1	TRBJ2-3	CASSQTSRAGVSTDTQYF
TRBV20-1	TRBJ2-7	CSAREFYGGSYEQYF
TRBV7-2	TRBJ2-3	CASSPAGESDTQYF
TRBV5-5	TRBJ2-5	CASTDLDKRGTQYF
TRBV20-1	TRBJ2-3	CSASQGARQDTQYF
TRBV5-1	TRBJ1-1	CASSLQGARTEAFF
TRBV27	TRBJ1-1	CASSFDVGGRGVSEAFF
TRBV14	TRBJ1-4	CASSQEFKNEKLFF
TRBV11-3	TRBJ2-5	CASSLLGQETQYF
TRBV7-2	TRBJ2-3	CASSSQLYTQYF
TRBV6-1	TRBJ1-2	CASSTGGGIYYGYTF
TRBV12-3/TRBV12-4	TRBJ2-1	CASILDSTVPFLFF
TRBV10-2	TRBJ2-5	CASSASGGETQYF
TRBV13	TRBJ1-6	CASSLQGNNSPLHF
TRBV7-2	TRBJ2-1	CASSLRGPSSYNEQFF
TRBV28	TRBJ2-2	CASSFGGVGFAVTWPGELFF
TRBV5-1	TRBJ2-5	CASSFSPSETQYF
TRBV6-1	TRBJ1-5	CASVYLGGEQPQHF
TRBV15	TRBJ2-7	CATSREGLLQGLNGIAEQYF
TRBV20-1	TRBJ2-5	CSARGLGGGTQYF
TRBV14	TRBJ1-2	CASSQVGPYTF
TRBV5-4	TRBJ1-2	CASSLDRDYGYTF
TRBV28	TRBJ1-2	CASQNRENYGYTF
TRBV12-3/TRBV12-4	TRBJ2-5	CASSSWRGLKETQYF
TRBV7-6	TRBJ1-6	CASSLRGTVNSPLHF
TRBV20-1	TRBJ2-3	CSAPLPDQLTDTQYF
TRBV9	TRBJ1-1	CASSHNRDRMNTEAFF
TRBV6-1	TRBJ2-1	CASSYRRSVSNEQFF
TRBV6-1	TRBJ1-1	CASSYGVWDTEAFF
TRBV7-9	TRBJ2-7	CASSSELARPCEQYF
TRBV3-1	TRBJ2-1	CASRGFRGPHNEQFF
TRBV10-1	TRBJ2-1	CALDSLLGNEQFF
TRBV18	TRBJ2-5	CASTTGTVQETQYF
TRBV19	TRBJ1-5	CASNTPPEQPQHF